A selection of T cell receptor beta chains follows, all from one sample in a study of Ad26.COV2.S vaccination and SARS-CoV-2 variants. Assay used: immunoSEQ multiplex PCR; TCRdb lists only in-frame clones, some missing. Of 360,000 or so clones in the sample, around 91% are singletons; the top ten hold around 1.8%. The source was peripheral blood, collected in a trial of Ad26.COV2.S vaccine versus placebo. These receptors were collected from a person between 18 and 60 years old who received the Ad26.COV2.S COVID-19 vaccine or a placebo. Each CDR3 is given with its conserved first and last residue.

v_call: TRBV30; j_call: TRBJ2-2; cdr3_aa: CAWSVRGRDTGELFF
v_call: TRBV3-1/TRBV3-2; j_call: TRBJ1-1; cdr3_aa: CASSQDRGDLNTEAFF
v_call: TRBV6-1; j_call: TRBJ1-5; cdr3_aa: CASSESPFGAGNQPQHF
v_call: TRBV28; j_call: TRBJ1-5; cdr3_aa: CASTLYNGINQPQHF
v_call: TRBV24-1; j_call: TRBJ2-7; cdr3_aa: CATSAYKMGTYEQYF
v_call: TRBV7-9; j_call: TRBJ2-1; cdr3_aa: CASIEGSWGNEQFF
v_call: TRBV27; j_call: TRBJ2-3; cdr3_aa: CASRPAGTPSRDTQYF
v_call: TRBV5-1; j_call: TRBJ2-7; cdr3_aa: CASSVSSGGGYEQYF
v_call: TRBV6-1; j_call: TRBJ1-4; cdr3_aa: CASSEQSTGKEKLFF
v_call: TRBV6-1; j_call: TRBJ1-4; cdr3_aa: CASSASGNEKLFF
v_call: TRBV10-2; j_call: TRBJ2-1; cdr3_aa: CASSTPRGDNEQFF
v_call: TRBV19; j_call: TRBJ1-1; cdr3_aa: CASSNHRGLGAFF
v_call: TRBV11-2; j_call: TRBJ2-3; cdr3_aa: CASSLQVITDTQYF
v_call: TRBV5-4; j_call: TRBJ2-7; cdr3_aa: CASSFSGVEEQYF
v_call: TRBV30; j_call: TRBJ2-3; cdr3_aa: CAWSNGQGMVDTQYF
v_call: TRBV9; j_call: TRBJ2-3; cdr3_aa: CASSGTRPGQGQLTDTQYF
v_call: TRBV9; j_call: TRBJ2-6; cdr3_aa: CASSTGQIAGANVLTF
v_call: TRBV27; j_call: TRBJ2-1; cdr3_aa: CASSLYRSGTSGKNFFYNEQFF
v_call: TRBV15; j_call: TRBJ1-4; cdr3_aa: CATSRPSGGGEKLFF
v_call: TRBV28; j_call: TRBJ1-3; cdr3_aa: CASSPPPGNTIYF
v_call: TRBV24-1; j_call: TRBJ2-1; cdr3_aa: CATSDPSPGGSSREQFF
v_call: TRBV2; j_call: TRBJ1-4; cdr3_aa: CASSRWGGEKLFF
v_call: TRBV5-1; j_call: TRBJ2-7; cdr3_aa: CASSLNSGSSSYEQYF
v_call: TRBV27; j_call: TRBJ1-5; cdr3_aa: CASSSTSVQPQHF
v_call: TRBV2; j_call: TRBJ2-2; cdr3_aa: CASSEERVNTGELFF
v_call: TRBV3-1/TRBV3-2; j_call: TRBJ1-4; cdr3_aa: CASSPAGAGSAEKLFF
v_call: TRBV7-9; j_call: TRBJ2-7; cdr3_aa: CASSPGYEGNEQYF
v_call: TRBV28; j_call: TRBJ2-3; cdr3_aa: CASSPHLYPDTQYF
v_call: TRBV18; j_call: TRBJ2-1; cdr3_aa: CASSPSTGADEQFF
v_call: TRBV7-2; j_call: TRBJ2-3; cdr3_aa: CASSFVTDTQYF
v_call: TRBV11-2; j_call: TRBJ2-5; cdr3_aa: CASSLRGAWETQYF
v_call: TRBV18; j_call: TRBJ1-1; cdr3_aa: CASSPETGGRTEAFF
v_call: TRBV3-1/TRBV3-2; j_call: TRBJ2-1; cdr3_aa: CASSRTLAGVGNEQFF
v_call: TRBV7-2; j_call: TRBJ1-1; cdr3_aa: CASSYPSGVAFF
v_call: TRBV28; j_call: TRBJ2-1; cdr3_aa: CASSWLAGGSSYNEQFF
v_call: TRBV6-6; j_call: TRBJ2-1; cdr3_aa: CASSYLGGGAEQFF
v_call: TRBV6-5; j_call: TRBJ2-1; cdr3_aa: CATEREGRNEQFF
v_call: TRBV4-3; j_call: TRBJ2-2; cdr3_aa: CASSQGSRSRTGELFF
v_call: TRBV15; j_call: TRBJ1-4; cdr3_aa: CATSQQLGEKLFF
v_call: TRBV30; j_call: TRBJ2-5; cdr3_aa: CAWGWPGLAGGETQYF
v_call: TRBV29-1; j_call: TRBJ2-1; cdr3_aa: CSVEDPTTSGAYNEQFF
v_call: TRBV30; j_call: TRBJ2-7; cdr3_aa: CAWSYTGGGEQYF
v_call: TRBV19; j_call: TRBJ2-7; cdr3_aa: CASSRSGTSAYEQYF
v_call: TRBV19; j_call: TRBJ2-3; cdr3_aa: CASRATDTQYF
v_call: TRBV5-4; j_call: TRBJ2-5; cdr3_aa: CATRTSGSSQETQYF
v_call: TRBV24-1; j_call: TRBJ1-5; cdr3_aa: CATSDGQGASQPQHF
v_call: TRBV18; j_call: TRBJ2-5; cdr3_aa: CASSPLAGSQETQYF
v_call: TRBV5-5; j_call: TRBJ1-5; cdr3_aa: CASSLVQGGQPQHF